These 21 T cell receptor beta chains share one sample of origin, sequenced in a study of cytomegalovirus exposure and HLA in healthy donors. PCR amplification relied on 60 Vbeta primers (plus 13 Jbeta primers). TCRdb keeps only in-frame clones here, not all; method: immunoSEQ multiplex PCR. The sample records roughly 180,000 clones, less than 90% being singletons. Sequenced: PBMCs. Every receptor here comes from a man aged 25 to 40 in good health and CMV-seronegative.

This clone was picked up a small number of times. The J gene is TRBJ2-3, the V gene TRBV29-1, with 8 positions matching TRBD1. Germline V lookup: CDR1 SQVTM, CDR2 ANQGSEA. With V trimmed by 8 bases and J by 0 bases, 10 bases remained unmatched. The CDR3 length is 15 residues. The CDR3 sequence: CSSRDRGPSTDTQYF. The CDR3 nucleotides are TGCAGCTCACGCGACAGGGGCCCGAGCACAGATACGCAGTATTTT.

The DNA for the CDR3 is TGTGCCAGCAGCTTATTTGGTGGAGACAGAAATTCACCCCTCCACTTT. Its translation is CASSLFGGDRNSPLHF. The V call is TRBV13, the J call TRBJ1-6; possible D gene TRBD1, 5 bases. The CDR3 runs 16 residues. V was clipped by 2 bases and J by 7 bases, with 15 bases between them. Germline CDR1 reads PRHDT; CDR2 reads FYEKMQ (reference sequence).

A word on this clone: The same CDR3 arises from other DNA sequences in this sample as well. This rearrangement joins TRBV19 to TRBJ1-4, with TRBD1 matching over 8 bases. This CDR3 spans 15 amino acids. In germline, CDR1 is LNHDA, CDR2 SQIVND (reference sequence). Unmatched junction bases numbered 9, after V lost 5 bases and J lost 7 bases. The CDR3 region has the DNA TGTGCCAGTAGTTCCACAGGGGGGTGGGGTGAAAAACTGTTTTTT. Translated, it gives CASSSTGGWGEKLFF. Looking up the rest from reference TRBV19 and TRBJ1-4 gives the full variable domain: DGGITQSPKYLFRKEGQNVTLSCEQNLNHDAMYWYRQDPGQGLRLIYYSQIVNDFQKGDIAEGYSVSREKKESFPLTVTSAQKNPTAFYLCASSSTGGWGEKLFFGSGTQLSVL.

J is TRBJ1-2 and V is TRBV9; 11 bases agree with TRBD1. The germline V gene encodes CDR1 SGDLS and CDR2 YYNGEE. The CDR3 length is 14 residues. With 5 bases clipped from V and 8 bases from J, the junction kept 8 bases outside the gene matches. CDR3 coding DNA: TGTGCCAGCAGTGCCGCCGGGACAGGGGGAGGCTACACCTTC. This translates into CASSAAGTGGGYTF.

In DNA form, the CDR3 reads TGTGCCAGCAGCCAGGCCACAGGGGTGGGCACCGGGGAGCTGTTTTTT. Its translation is CASSQATGVGTGELFF. The V gene is TRBV4-2, the J gene TRBJ2-2; 7 nucleotides agree with TRBD1. The CDR3 loop spans 16 amino acids. Trimming cost V 3 bases and J 4 bases; bases outside gene matches: 8. Per the germline V gene, CDR1 is LGHNA and CDR2 is YNFKEQ.

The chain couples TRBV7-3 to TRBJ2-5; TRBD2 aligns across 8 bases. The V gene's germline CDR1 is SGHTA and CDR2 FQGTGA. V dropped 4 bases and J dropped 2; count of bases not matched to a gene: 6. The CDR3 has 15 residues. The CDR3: CASSSNPGGQETQYF. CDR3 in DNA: TGTGCCAGCAGCTCCAACCCGGGGGGGCAAGAGACCCAGTACTTC.

CDR3 sequence (DNA): TGTGCCAGCAGTTTATCGCCCCTCGGGGGCTACACCTTC. It codes for CASSLSPLGGYTF. V and J are TRBV27 and TRBJ1-2; D gene ambiguous. This CDR3 has 13 amino acids. The germline V gene has CDR1 MNHEY and CDR2 SMNVEV (reference sequence). V shed 0 bases and J shed 8 bases, with 10 bases lying between them.

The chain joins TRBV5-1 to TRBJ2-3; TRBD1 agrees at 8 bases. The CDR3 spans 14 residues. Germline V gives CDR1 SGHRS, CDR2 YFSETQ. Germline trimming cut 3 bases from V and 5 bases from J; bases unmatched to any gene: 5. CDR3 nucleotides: TGCGCCAGCAGCTACGGACAGGGAGGAGATACGCAGTATTTT. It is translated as CASSYGQGGDTQYF.

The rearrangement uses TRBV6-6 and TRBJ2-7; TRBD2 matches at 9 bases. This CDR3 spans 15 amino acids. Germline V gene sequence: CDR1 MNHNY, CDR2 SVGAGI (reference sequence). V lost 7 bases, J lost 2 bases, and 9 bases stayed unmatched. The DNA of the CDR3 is TGTGCCAGCACCCAGGGGCTAGCGGGACCCTACGAGCAGTACTTC. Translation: CASTQGLAGPYEQYF.

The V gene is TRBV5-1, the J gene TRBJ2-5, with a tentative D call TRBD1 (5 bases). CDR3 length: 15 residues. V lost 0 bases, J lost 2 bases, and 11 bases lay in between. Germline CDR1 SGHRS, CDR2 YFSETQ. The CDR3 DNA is TGCGCCAGCAGCTTGGCCCAAGACAGTCAAGAGACCCAGTACTTC. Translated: CASSLAQDSQETQYF.

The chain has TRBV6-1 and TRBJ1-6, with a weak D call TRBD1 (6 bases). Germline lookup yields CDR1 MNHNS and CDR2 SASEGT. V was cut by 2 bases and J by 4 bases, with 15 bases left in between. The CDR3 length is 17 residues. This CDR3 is CASSEYTGTTYNSPLHF. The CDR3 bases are TGTGCCAGCAGTGAATATACCGGGACAACGTATAATTCACCCCTCCACTTT.

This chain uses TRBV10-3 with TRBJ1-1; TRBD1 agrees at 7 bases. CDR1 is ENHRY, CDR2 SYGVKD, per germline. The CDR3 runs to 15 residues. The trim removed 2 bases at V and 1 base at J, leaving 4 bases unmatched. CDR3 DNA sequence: TGTGCCATCAGTGAGCGGGGACAGCCGAACACTGAAGCTTTCTTT. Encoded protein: CAISERGQPNTEAFF.

The CDR3 loop is CASSLWTGLRTDTQYF. CDR3 sequence (DNA): TGTGCCAGCAGCCTTTGGACGGGACTCCGCACAGATACGCAGTATTTT. The chain couples TRBV9 to TRBJ2-3; D may be TRBD2 (6 bases). Germline V CDR1 and CDR2: SGDLS, YYNGEE. Between the trimmed V and J ends, which lost 4 bases and 1 base, there was a span of 16 bases. This CDR3 is 16 amino acids long.

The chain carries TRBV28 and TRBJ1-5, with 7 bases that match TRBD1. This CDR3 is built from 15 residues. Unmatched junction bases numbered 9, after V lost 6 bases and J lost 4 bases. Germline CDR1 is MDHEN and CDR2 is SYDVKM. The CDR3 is CASSPDREGNQPQHF. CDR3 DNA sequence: TGTGCCAGCAGCCCTGACAGGGAAGGGAATCAGCCCCAGCATTTT.

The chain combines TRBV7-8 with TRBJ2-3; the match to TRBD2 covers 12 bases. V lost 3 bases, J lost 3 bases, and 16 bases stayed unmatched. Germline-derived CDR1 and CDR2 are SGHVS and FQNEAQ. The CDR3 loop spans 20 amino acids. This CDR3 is CASSLGVLAGGTPVTDTQYF. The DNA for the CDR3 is TGTGCCAGCAGCTTGGGAGTTCTAGCGGGGGGGACGCCTGTTACAGATACGCAGTATTTT. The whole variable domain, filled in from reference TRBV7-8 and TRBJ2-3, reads GAGVSQSPRYKVAKRGQDVALRCDPISGHVSLFWYQQALGQGPEFLTYFQNEAQLDKSGLPSDRFFAERPEGSVSTLKIQRTQQEDSAVYLCASSLGVLAGGTPVTDTQYFGPGTRLTVL.

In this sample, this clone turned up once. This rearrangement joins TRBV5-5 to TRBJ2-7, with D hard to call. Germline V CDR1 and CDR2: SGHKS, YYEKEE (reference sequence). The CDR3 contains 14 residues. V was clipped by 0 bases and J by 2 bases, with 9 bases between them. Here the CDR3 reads CASSLGAVTYEQYF. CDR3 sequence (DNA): TGTGCCAGCAGCTTGGGGGCAGTTACCTACGAGCAGTACTTC. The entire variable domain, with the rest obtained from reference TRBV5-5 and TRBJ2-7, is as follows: DAGVTQSPTHLIKTRGQQVTLRCSPISGHKSVSWYQQVLGQGPQFIFQYYEKEERGRGNFPDRFSARQFPNYSSELNVNALLLGDSALYLCASSLGAVTYEQYFGPGTRLTVT.

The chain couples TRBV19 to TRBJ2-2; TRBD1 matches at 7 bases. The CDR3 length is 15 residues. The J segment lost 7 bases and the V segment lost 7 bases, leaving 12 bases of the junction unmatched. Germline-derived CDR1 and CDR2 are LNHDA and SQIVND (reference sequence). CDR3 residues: CASIQAGTVLGELFF. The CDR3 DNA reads TGTGCCAGTATCCAAGCCGGGACAGTGCTCGGGGAGCTGTTTTTT. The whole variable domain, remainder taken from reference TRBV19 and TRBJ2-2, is DGGITQSPKYLFRKEGQNVTLSCEQNLNHDAMYWYRQDPGQGLRLIYYSQIVNDFQKGDIAEGYSVSREKKESFPLTVTSAQKNPTAFYLCASIQAGTVLGELFFGEGSRLTVL.

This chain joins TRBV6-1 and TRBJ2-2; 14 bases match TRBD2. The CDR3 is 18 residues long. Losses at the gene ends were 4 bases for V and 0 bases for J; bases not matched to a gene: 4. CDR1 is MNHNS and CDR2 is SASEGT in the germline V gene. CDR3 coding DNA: TGTGCCAGCAGTGGACTAGCGGGGGGGAGTGCGAACACCGGGGAGCTGTTTTTT. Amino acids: CASSGLAGGSANTGELFF.

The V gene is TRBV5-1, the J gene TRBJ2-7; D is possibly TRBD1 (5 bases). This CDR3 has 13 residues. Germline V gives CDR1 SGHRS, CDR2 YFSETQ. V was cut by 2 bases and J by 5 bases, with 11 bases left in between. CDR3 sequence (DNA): TGCGCCAGCAGCTTTCCACAGGCGGACGAGCAGTACTTC. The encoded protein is CASSFPQADEQYF.

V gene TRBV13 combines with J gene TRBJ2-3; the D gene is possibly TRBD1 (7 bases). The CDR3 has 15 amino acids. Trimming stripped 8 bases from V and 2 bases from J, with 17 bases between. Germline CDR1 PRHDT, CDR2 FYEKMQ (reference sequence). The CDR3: CASEQGGTDTDTQYF. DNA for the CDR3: TGTGCCAGCGAACAGGGCGGGACAGACACAGATACGCAGTATTTT.

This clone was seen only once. The CDR3 sequence is CASSQASLAGGVGEQFF. DNA of the CDR3: TGTGCCAGCAGCCAAGCTAGTCTAGCGGGAGGAGTCGGTGAGCAGTTCTTC. The chain couples TRBV14 to TRBJ2-1, with 11 bases fitting TRBD2. CDR1 is SGHDN and CDR2 is FVKESK in the germline V gene. The CDR3 is 17 amino acids. The trim removed 1 base at V and 9 bases at J, leaving 11 bases unmatched.